Below, 13 T cell receptor beta chains from the same sample are listed, as sequenced in a study of blood T cells in healthy people across ages (dated by TCRdb to the mid-2010s). The library was built by means of 5' RACE. TCRdb names Illumina HiSeq 2500 as the instrument used. A second 7 to 11 cycle PCR used a sample-barcoded 5' primer and a J-beta primer mix. The public reads were quality trimmed at Q25 with fastp and then assembled into clones with MiXCR by TCRdb, keeping productive beta chains. Each CDR3 protein gets just one entry, which takes the most common genes and DNA from the rows behind it. Recorded for this sample are roughly 1.7 million distinct CDR3 sequences; roughly 32% of them occurred a single time. The ten top clones hold about 10% of the sample. Sequencing was performed on blood. The receptors originated from a woman aged 30 to 39 in good health.

This clonotype was seen more than once but under ten times. V gene TRBV20-1 combines with J gene TRBJ2-5, with TRBD1 identical over 8 bases. The J call may be incorrect, as the DNA end agrees better with TRBJ2-7. The CDR3 sequence is 12 residues long. The germline V gene encodes CDR1 DFQATT and CDR2 SNEGSKA (reference sequence). CDR3 residues: CSRGQGGSEQYF. The CDR3 DNA reads TGCAGTAGAGGACAGGGAGGATCCGAGCAGTACTTC.

The genes are TRBV5-1 and TRBJ2-5, with 7 bases aligning to TRBD1. CDR3 length equals 15 residues. V gave up 0 bases and J gave up 5 bases; unmatched junction bases: 7. Germline lookup yields CDR1 SGHRS and CDR2 YFSETQ. CDR3: CASSLERGRGETQYF. CDR3 nucleotide sequence: TGCGCCAGCAGCTTGGAAAGGGGGCGCGGGGAGACCCAGTACTTC. Drawing the rest from reference TRBV5-1 and TRBJ2-5, the complete variable domain is KAGVTQTPRYLIKTRGQQVTLSCSPISGHRSVSWYQQTPGQGLQFLFEYFSETQRNKGNFPGRFSGRQFSNSRSEMNVSTLELGDSALYLCASSLERGRGETQYFGPGTRLLVL.

The chain carries TRBV29-1 and TRBJ1-2; D unclear. Germline V gives CDR1 SQVTM, CDR2 ANQGSEA. Trimming pared 0 bases from V and 2 bases from J, leaving 16 bases between. The CDR3 length is 16 residues. CDR3 region: CSVEDRGAGRNYGYTF. The CDR3 nucleotides are TGCAGCGTTGAAGATCGGGGAGCGGGGAGAAACTATGGCTACACCTTC. Complete variable domain (other parts from reference TRBV29-1 and TRBJ1-2): SAVISQKPSRDICQRGTSLTIQCQVDSQVTMMFWYRQQPGQSLTLIATANQGSEATYESGFVIDKFPISRPNLTFSTLTVSNMSPEDSSIYLCSVEDRGAGRNYGYTFGSGTRLTVV.

This clonotype was seen a handful of times. The chain joins TRBV6-6 to TRBJ2-7; possible D gene TRBD2, 6 bases. Germline lookup yields CDR1 MNHNY and CDR2 SVGAGI (reference sequence). The CDR3 extends over 14 amino acids. Trimming shortened V by 7 bases and J by 3 bases, and 16 bases separated the two germline ends. The CDR3 bases are TGTGCCAGCACCCCAAGTCAGGGAGGCTACGAGCAGTACTTC. Protein: CASTPSQGGYEQYF.

This clonotype was detected only a few times. This sequence joins TRBV29-1 and TRBJ1-5; D possibly corresponds to TRBD1 (5 bases). The V gene's germline CDR1 is SQVTM and CDR2 ANQGSEA. Trimming shortened V by 6 bases and J by 0 bases, and 21 bases separated the two germline ends. This CDR3 region has 17 residues. The CDR3 DNA is TGCAGCGTGATTACTCCCAGGGACCTTTATAGCAATCAGCCCCAGCATTTT. Protein product: CSVITPRDLYSNQPQHF.

The V and J genes are TRBV27 and TRBJ2-1; D remains ambiguous. The J call is uncertain, as TRBJ2-7 better fits the DNA end. The CDR3 sequence is 13 residues long. The germline V gene has CDR1 MNHEY and CDR2 SMNVEV (reference sequence). DNA for the CDR3: TGTGCCAGCGGATATTCAGAAAACAATGAGCAGTACTTC. Its protein product is CASGYSENNEQYF.

The V gene is TRBV5-5, the J gene TRBJ2-5, with 7 bases identical to TRBD2. The V gene end was trimmed by 4 bases and the J gene end by 2 bases; junction bases not matched to a gene: 8. Germline values: CDR1 SGHKS, CDR2 YYEKEE (reference sequence). The CDR3 runs 15 residues. This CDR3 reads CASSHDGEGQETQYF. The CDR3 coding sequence is TGTGCCAGCAGCCACGACGGGGAGGGACAAGAGACCCAGTACTTC.

This clonotype has a handful of counts. This chain links TRBV2 with TRBJ2-7; 7 nucleotides align to TRBD2. Per germline, CDR1 SNHLY and CDR2 FYNNEI. The length of the CDR3 is 14 residues. V shed 3 bases and J 5 bases; nucleotides not matched to a gene: 7. The CDR3 sequence: CASSEGQRGNEQYF. CDR3 nucleotides: TGTGCCAGCAGTGAGGGCCAGCGGGGTAACGAGCAGTACTTC.

The chain is built from TRBV3-1 and TRBJ2-5; D call uncertain. The germline V gene has CDR1 LGHDT and CDR2 YNNKEL (reference sequence). This CDR3 is built from 16 residues. The V end lost 4 bases, the J end lost 2 bases, and 17 bases lay between the germline ends. The CDR3 protein is CASSLSRSTEQETQYF. The CDR3 DNA sequence: TGTGCCAGCAGCCTCTCACGTTCGACTGAACAAGAGACCCAGTACTTC.

Concerning this clonotype itself: One end of the junction does not line up with germline, which may come from a read error. This rearrangement joins TRBV5-1 to TRBJ1-1; D not certain. CDR1 is SGHRS and CDR2 is YFSETQ in the germline V gene. CDR3 size: 14 residues. The CDR3 loop reads CASSLSSGRTGAFF. The CDR3 DNA follows: TGCGCCAGCAGCTTGAGTTCTGGGAGGACTGGAGCTTTCTTT.

This clonotype was counted between two and nine times. This rearrangement joins TRBV5-1 to TRBJ1-2; D call uncertain. CDR3 length: 14 residues. The V and J ends lost 0 bases and 8 bases respectively, with 14 bases between them. Germline-derived CDR1 and CDR2 are SGHRS and YFSETQ. This CDR3 reads CASSLEWGSGGYTF. CDR3 in DNA: TGCGCCAGCAGCTTGGAATGGGGTTCGGGCGGCTACACCTTC.

In the case of this clonotype: At one boundary the junction diverges from the germline segment, which might be a read error. J is TRBJ2-7 and V is TRBV20-1; TRBD2 matches at 10 bases. CDR1 and CDR2 from the germline V gene are DFQATT and SNEGSKA (reference sequence). This CDR3 is 17 amino acids long. The CDR3 nucleotides are TGCAGTGCTGGAGATTTGGCAATAGCGGGAGGCAGCTACGAGCAGTACTTC. Its translation: CSAGDLAIAGGSYEQYF.

The V call is TRBV7-2, the J call TRBJ2-3; 11 bases are a match to TRBD2. Germline CDR1 SGHTA, CDR2 FQGNSA. The CDR3 has 16 amino acids. The trim removed 3 bases at V and 6 bases at J, leaving 8 bases unmatched. The CDR3 region is CASSLQASGGLDTQYF. CDR3 sequence (DNA): TGTGCCAGCAGCTTGCAGGCTAGCGGGGGGCTTGATACGCAGTATTTT.